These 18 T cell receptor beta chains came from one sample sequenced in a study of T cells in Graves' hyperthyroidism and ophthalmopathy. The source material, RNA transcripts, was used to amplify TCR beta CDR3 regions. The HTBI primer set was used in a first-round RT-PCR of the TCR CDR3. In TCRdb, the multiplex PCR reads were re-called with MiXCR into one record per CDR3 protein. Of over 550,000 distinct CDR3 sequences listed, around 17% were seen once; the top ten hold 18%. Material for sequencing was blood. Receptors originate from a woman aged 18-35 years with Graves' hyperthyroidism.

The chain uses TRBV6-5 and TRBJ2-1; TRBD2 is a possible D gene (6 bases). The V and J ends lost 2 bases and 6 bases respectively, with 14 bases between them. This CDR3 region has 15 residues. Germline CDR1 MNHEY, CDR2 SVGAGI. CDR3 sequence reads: CASSYSGGPVNEQFF. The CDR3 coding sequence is TGTGCCAGCAGTTACAGTGGAGGGCCTGTCAATGAGCAGTTCTTC.

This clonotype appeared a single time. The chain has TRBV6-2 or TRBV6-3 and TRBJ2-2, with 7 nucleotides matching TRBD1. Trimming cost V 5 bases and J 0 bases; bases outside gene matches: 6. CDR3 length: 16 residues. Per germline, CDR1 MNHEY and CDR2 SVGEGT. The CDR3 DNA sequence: TGTGCCAGCAGTGCCGGGGACAGTTCGAACACCGGGGAGCTGTTTTTT. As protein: CASSAGDSSNTGELFF.

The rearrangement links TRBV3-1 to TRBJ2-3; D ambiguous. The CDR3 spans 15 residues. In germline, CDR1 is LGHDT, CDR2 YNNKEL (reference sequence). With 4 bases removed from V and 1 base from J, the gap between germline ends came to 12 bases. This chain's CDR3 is CASSPPYRGTDTQYF. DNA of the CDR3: TGTGCCAGCAGCCCTCCTTACCGGGGCACAGATACGCAGTATTTT.

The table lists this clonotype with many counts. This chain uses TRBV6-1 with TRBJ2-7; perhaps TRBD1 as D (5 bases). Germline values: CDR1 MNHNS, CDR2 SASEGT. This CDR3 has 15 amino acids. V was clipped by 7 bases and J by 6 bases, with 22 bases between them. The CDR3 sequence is CASTDQGLSYGEQYF. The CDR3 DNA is TGTGCCAGCACTGACCAGGGATTATCCTACGGCGAGCAGTACTTC.

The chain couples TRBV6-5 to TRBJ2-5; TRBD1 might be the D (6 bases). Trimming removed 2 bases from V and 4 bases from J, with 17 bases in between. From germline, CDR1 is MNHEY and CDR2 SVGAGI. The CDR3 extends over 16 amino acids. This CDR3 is CASSYRAGANSETQYF. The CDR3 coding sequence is TGTGCCAGCAGTTACCGGGCAGGGGCGAATTCAGAGACCCAGTACTTC.

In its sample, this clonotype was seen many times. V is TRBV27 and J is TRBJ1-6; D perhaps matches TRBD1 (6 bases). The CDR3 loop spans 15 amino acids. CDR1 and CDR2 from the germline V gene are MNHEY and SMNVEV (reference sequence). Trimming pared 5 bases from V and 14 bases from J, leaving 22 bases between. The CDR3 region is CASSPPGQYLQALHF. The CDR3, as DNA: TGTGCCAGCAGTCCGCCGGGACAATATCTTCAGGCCCTCCACTTT.

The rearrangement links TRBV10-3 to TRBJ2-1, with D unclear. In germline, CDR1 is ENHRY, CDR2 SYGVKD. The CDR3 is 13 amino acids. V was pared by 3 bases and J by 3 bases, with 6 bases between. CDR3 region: CAISDDLYNEQFF. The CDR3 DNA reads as TGTGCCATCAGTGATGACCTCTACAATGAGCAGTTCTTC.

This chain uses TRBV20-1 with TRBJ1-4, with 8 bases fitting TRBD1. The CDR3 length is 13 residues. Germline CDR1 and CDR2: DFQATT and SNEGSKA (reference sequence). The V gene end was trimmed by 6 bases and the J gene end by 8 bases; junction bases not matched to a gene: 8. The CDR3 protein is CSAKGQDHEKLFF. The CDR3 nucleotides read TGCAGTGCGAAGGGACAGGATCACGAAAAACTGTTTTTT.

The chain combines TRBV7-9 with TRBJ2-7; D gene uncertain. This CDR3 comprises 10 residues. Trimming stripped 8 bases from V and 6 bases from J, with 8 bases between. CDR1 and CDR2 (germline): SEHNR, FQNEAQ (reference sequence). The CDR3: CASSDVEQYF. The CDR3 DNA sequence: TGTGCCAGCTCAGACGTCGAGCAGTACTTC.

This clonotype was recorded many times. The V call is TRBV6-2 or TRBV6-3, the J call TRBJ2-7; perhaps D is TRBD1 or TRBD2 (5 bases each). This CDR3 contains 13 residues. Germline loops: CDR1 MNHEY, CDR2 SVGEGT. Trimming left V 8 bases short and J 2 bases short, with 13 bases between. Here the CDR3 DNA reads TGTGCCAGCCGCAATGGGGGAGCCTACGAGCAGTACTTC. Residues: CASRNGGAYEQYF.

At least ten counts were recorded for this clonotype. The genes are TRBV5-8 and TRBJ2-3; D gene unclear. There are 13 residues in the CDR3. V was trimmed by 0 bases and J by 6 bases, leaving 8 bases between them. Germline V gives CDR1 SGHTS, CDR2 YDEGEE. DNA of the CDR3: TGTGCCAGCAGCTTGGAGGGTAGGGATACGCAGTATTTT. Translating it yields CASSLEGRDTQYF.

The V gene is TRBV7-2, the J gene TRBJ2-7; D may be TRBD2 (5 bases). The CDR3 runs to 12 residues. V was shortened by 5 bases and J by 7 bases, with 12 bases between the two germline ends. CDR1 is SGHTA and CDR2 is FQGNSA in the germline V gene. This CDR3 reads CASSPILGEQYF. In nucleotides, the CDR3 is TGTGCCAGCAGCCCGATACTAGGGGAGCAGTACTTC.

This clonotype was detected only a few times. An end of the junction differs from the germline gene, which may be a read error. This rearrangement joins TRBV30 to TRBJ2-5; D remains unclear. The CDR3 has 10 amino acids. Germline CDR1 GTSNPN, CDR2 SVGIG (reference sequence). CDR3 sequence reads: CAWSEETQCF. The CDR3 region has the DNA TGTGCCTGGAGTGAAGAGACCCAGTGCTTC.

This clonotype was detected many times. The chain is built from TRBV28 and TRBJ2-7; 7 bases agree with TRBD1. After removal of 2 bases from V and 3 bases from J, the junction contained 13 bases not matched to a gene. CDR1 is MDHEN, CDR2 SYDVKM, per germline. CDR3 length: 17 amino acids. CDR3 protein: CASSLSLGDSALYEQYF. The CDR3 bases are TGTGCCAGCAGTTTAAGCCTCGGGGACAGTGCCCTCTACGAGCAGTACTTC.

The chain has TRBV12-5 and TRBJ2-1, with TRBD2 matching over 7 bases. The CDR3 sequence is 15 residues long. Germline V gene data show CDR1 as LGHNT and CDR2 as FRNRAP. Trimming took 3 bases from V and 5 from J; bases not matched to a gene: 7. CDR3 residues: CASGFPAGPDNEQFF. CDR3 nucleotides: TGTGCTAGTGGTTTTCCAGCGGGGCCTGACAATGAGCAGTTCTTC. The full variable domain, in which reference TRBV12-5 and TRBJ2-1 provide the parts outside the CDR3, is DARVTQTPRHKVTEMGQEVTMRCQPILGHNTVFWYRQTMMQGLELLAYFRNRAPLDDSGMPKDRFSAEMPDATLATLKIQPSEPRDSAVYFCASGFPAGPDNEQFFGPGTRLTVL.

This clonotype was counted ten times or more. This CDR3 reads CASSLRVRKNTEAFF. The CDR3 nucleotides are TGTGCCAGCAGTTTAAGGGTTAGAAAGAACACTGAAGCTTTCTTT. The chain employs TRBV12-3 or TRBV12-4 and TRBJ1-1, with D unclear. The CDR3 consists of 15 residues. V was clipped by 2 bases and J by 1 base, with 11 bases between them.

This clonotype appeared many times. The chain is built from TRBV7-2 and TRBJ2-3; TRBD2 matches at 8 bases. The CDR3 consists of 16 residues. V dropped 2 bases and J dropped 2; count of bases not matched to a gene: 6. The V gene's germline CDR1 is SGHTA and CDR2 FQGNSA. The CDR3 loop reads CASSLRASGLTDTQYF. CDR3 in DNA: TGTGCCAGCAGCTTACGCGCTAGCGGGCTCACAGATACGCAGTATTTT.

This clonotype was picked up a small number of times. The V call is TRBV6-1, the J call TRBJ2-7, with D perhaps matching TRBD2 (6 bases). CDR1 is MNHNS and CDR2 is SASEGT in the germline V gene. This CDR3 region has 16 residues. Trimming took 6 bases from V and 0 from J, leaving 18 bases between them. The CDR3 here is CASRGDGGKASYEQYF. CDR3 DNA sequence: TGTGCCAGCAGGGGTGATGGAGGGAAGGCCTCCTACGAGCAGTACTTC.